Each of the 18 T cell receptor beta chains below was sequenced from the same sample in a study of CD4 T cells in relation to SARS-CoV-2 and coronaviruses. The assay was immunoSEQ multiplex PCR, and TCRdb's table has in-frame clones only and misses some. The table has approximately 60,000 clones, 92% seen once. The sequenced sample was naive CD4+ T cells from PBMCs. Regarding subset: naive CD4+ T cells isolated by negative enrichment. The receptors were sampled from an adult with COVID-19.

The V gene is TRBV4-2, the J gene TRBJ2-2, with a weak D call TRBD1 (6 bases). The V and J ends lost 2 bases and 0 bases respectively, with 7 bases between them. CDR1 is LGHNA, CDR2 YNFKEQ, per germline. This CDR3 comprises 15 residues. As DNA, the CDR3 is TGTGCCAGCAGCCAAAACAGGGCGAACACCGGGGAGCTGTTTTTT. This sequence encodes CASSQNRANTGELFF.

V usage is TRBV19 and J usage is TRBJ2-7, with D tentatively TRBD1 (6 bases). CDR1 and CDR2 (germline): LNHDA, SQIVND (reference sequence). Trimming cost V 6 bases and J 6 bases, with 18 bases left between them. CDR3 length: 14 residues. The CDR3 DNA follows: TGTGCCAGTAGCCACAGGGAAGGAACGCGCGAGCAGTACTTC. This translates into CASSHREGTREQYF.

The chain joins TRBV18 to TRBJ1-5; D gene unclear. Germline CDR1 reads KGHSH; CDR2 reads LQKENI. Trimming cost V 1 base and J 7 bases, with 8 bases left between them. The CDR3 is made up of 13 amino acids. The CDR3: CASSPHAGQPQHF. For the CDR3, the DNA is TGTGCCAGCTCACCACACGCTGGCCAGCCCCAGCATTTT.

V and J are TRBV19 and TRBJ2-1, with TRBD2 matching 14 bases. The V segment lost 4 bases and the J segment 0 bases; nucleotides outside the gene matches: 2. Per the germline V gene, CDR1 is LNHDA and CDR2 is SQIVND (reference sequence). The CDR3 length is 17 residues. The DNA for the CDR3 is TGTGCCAGTAGTACCGGGACTAGCGGGAGCTCCTACAATGAGCAGTTCTTC. Translation: CASSTGTSGSSYNEQFF.

This clone was seen just once. This chain connects TRBV21-1 to TRBJ2-2; TRBD2 is the table's D call, not checked against the DNA. TRBV21-1 has pseudogene status. The CDR3 extends over 16 amino acids. The DNA of the CDR3 is TGTGCCAGCAGCATTACTAGCGGGAATGCACGCGGGGAGCTGTTTTTT. This sequence encodes CASSITSGNARGELFF.

This clone came up once. The chain uses TRBV5-1 and TRBJ2-7, with 13 bases matching TRBD2. After removal of 4 bases from V and 2 bases from J, the junction contained 3 bases not matched to a gene. Germline CDR1 SGHRS, CDR2 YFSETQ. The length of the CDR3 is 15 residues. CDR3 in DNA: TGCGCCAGCAGCACCGGGACTAGCGGGGCCTACGAGCAGTACTTC. This gives the protein CASSTGTSGAYEQYF.

The rearrangement joins TRBV4-1 to TRBJ1-2; D remains unclear. Germline V gene sequence: CDR1 MGHRA, CDR2 YSYEKL. The V gene lost 0 bases and the J gene lost 5 bases, with 13 bases spanning the gap. There are 15 residues in the CDR3. The CDR3 DNA is TGCGCCAGCAGCCAAGATCGGGCGTCTGTTTATGGCTACACCTTC. Amino acid sequence: CASSQDRASVYGYTF.

The chain has TRBV6-6 and TRBJ1-6, with 8 nucleotides matching TRBD1. V shed 5 bases and J 7 bases; nucleotides not matched to a gene: 19. Germline CDR1 reads MNHNY; CDR2 reads SVGAGI (reference sequence). The CDR3 has 19 amino acids. CDR3 region: CASSPGFSRTGRRNSPLHF. The CDR3 nucleotides are TGTGCCAGCAGTCCCGGATTCTCACGGACAGGGAGGAGGAATTCACCCCTCCACTTT.

The chain has TRBV3-1 (or the pseudogene TRBV3-2) and TRBJ1-1; D unresolved. The CDR3 contains 13 residues. Per germline, CDR1 LGHDT and CDR2 YNNKEL (reference sequence). V dropped 1 base and J dropped 1 base, with 4 bases sitting between them. The CDR3 loop reads CASSQAQNTEAFF. Written as DNA, the CDR3 is TGTGCCAGCAGCCAAGCACAGAACACTGAAGCTTTCTTT.

The rearrangement uses TRBV29-1 and TRBJ2-2; 7 bases map to TRBD1. After removal of 0 bases from V and 5 bases from J, the junction contained 6 bases not matched to a gene. This CDR3 comprises 15 residues. Germline CDR1 reads SQVTM; CDR2 reads ANQGSEA. In DNA form, the CDR3 reads TGCAGCGTTGAAGATCGTCAGGGGGTGACCGGGGAGCTGTTTTTT. Its protein product is CSVEDRQGVTGELFF.

CDR3 sequence: CASSFYGYEQYF. The CDR3 DNA reads as TGTGCCAGCAGCTTCTACGGCTACGAGCAGTACTTC. The chain carries TRBV7-2 and TRBJ2-7; D is undetermined. Germline CDR1 and CDR2: SGHTA and FQGNSA. The CDR3 length is 12 residues. Trimming removed 3 bases at V and 3 bases at J, with 6 bases between.

This rearrangement joins TRBV15 to TRBJ1-1; 11 bases align to TRBD1. This CDR3 spans 15 amino acids. The junction had 5 bases not matched to a gene; V was cut back by 3 bases and J by 5 bases. Germline CDR1 and CDR2: LNHNV and YYDKDF (reference sequence). Here the CDR3 reads CATSSAGTGGTEAFF. As DNA, the CDR3 is TGTGCCACCAGCAGTGCCGGGACAGGGGGAACTGAAGCTTTCTTT.

The chain has TRBV30 and TRBJ2-2; 9 positions agree with TRBD1. V lost 4 bases and J lost 2; bases outside the gene matches: 2. The CDR3 is 14 amino acids. Germline V lookup: CDR1 GTSNPN, CDR2 SVGIG (reference sequence). CDR3 sequence (DNA): TGTGCCTGGAACAGGGGGCCTAACACCGGGGAGCTGTTTTTT. It is translated as CAWNRGPNTGELFF.

J is TRBJ2-7 and V is TRBV6-1; tentatively, D is TRBD1 (5 bases). V dropped 1 base and J dropped 3 bases, with 10 bases sitting between them. Per the germline V gene, CDR1 is MNHNS and CDR2 is SASEGT. The CDR3 has 14 amino acids. DNA for the CDR3: TGTGCCAGCAGTGAAGTAGGACAAGTCTACGAGCAGTACTTC. This gives the protein CASSEVGQVYEQYF.

This rearrangement joins TRBV2 to TRBJ2-1, with 8 bases lining up with TRBD2. Looked up from germline, CDR1 is SNHLY and CDR2 is FYNNEI. With 6 bases clipped from V and 0 bases from J, the junction kept 4 bases outside the gene matches. This CDR3 has 15 residues. The CDR3 region has the DNA TGTGCCAGCAGGGGCGGGACTAGCTCCTACAATGAGCAGTTCTTC. This encodes CASRGGTSSYNEQFF.

The V and J genes are TRBV2 and TRBJ1-5, with D tentatively TRBD1 (6 bases). Between the trimmed V and J ends, which lost 6 bases and 9 bases, there was a span of 21 bases. Germline V gives CDR1 SNHLY, CDR2 FYNNEI. The CDR3 runs 15 residues. The CDR3 nucleotides read TGTGCCAGCAGAGGCACGACAGGCCAAGGTAGGCCCCAGCATTTT. It encodes CASRGTTGQGRPQHF.

This chain links TRBV3-1 (or the pseudogene TRBV3-2) with TRBJ2-3; 11 bases are shared with TRBD2. After removal of 5 bases from V and 4 bases from J, the junction contained 11 bases not matched to a gene. The germline V gene encodes CDR1 LGHDT and CDR2 YNNKEL (reference sequence). CDR3 length: 17 amino acids. The CDR3 DNA reads TGTGCCAGCAGCAGGCAAGTTACTAGCGGGAGCGCAGATACGCAGTATTTT. It specifies CASSRQVTSGSADTQYF.

The chain is built from TRBV2 and TRBJ2-1, with 7 bases that match TRBD2. The CDR3 totals 11 residues. Germline V gives CDR1 SNHLY, CDR2 FYNNEI. The CDR3 DNA follows: TGTGCGCGAGGGAGGGCTAGTGAGCAGTTCTTC. Translation: CARGRASEQFF.